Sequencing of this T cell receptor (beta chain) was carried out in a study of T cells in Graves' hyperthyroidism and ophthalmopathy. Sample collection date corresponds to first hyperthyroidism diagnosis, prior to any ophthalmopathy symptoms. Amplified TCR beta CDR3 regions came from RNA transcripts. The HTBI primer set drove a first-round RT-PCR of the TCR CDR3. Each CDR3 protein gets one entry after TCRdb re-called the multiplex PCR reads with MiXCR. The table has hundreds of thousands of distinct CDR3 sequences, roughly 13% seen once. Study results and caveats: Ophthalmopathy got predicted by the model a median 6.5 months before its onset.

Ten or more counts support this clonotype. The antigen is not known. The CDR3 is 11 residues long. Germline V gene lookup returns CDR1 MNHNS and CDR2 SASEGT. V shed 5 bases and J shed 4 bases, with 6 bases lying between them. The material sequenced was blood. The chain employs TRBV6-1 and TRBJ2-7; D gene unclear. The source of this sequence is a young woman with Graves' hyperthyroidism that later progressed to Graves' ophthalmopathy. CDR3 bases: TGTGCCAGCAGTCCACAATACGAGCAGTACTTC. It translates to CASSPQYEQYF.